A single sample gave rise to the 5 T cell receptor beta chains below, sequenced in a study of Ad26.COV2.S vaccination and SARS-CoV-2 variants. TCRdb keeps only in-frame clones here, not all; method: immunoSEQ multiplex PCR. Counted here are about 680,000 clones, about 89% occurring once; the ten biggest clones make up roughly 1.5%. Treatment denoted: roughly 19 received Ad26.COV2.S at low or high dose, single or two shots; several received placebo; per-sample allocation not given. Collection of samples fell on day 63 after the first vaccine or placebo injection. This specimen consisted of peripheral blood, obtained in a trial of Ad26.COV2.S vaccine versus placebo. The receptors were gathered from a person aged 18 to 65 who received the Ad26.COV2.S COVID-19 vaccine or a placebo.

The rearrangement joins TRBV11-2 to TRBJ2-7; TRBD1 or TRBD2 may be the D gene (6 bases each). Germline values: CDR1 SGHAT, CDR2 FQNNGV. V lost 1 base and J lost 2, with 15 bases in between. The CDR3 contains 16 residues. Here the CDR3 reads CASSLVRGPTTYEQYF. DNA of the CDR3: TGTGCCAGCAGCTTAGTACGGGGGCCCACGACCTACGAGCAGTACTTC.

V gene TRBV10-1 combines with J gene TRBJ2-2, with TRBD1 as a possible D gene (6 bases). Germline CDR1 WNHNN, CDR2 SYGVQD (reference sequence). Trimming removed 5 bases at V and 6 bases at J, with 10 bases between. The CDR3 sequence is 13 residues long. The CDR3 here is CASSSQGPGELFF. CDR3 sequence (DNA): TGCGCCAGCAGTTCCCAGGGGCCCGGGGAGCTGTTTTTT.

V is TRBV29-1 and J is TRBJ1-4; weak D call: TRBD1 (5 bases). Per the germline V gene, CDR1 is SQVTM and CDR2 is ANQGSEA. V lost 7 bases to trimming and J lost 7 bases, with 16 bases between them. This CDR3 spans 13 amino acids. CDR3 sequence reads: CSALTAPGEKLFF. For the CDR3, the DNA is TGCAGCGCATTGACAGCCCCTGGTGAAAAACTGTTTTTT.

A word on this clone: Other DNA sequences in this specimen translate into the identical CDR3. The chain has TRBV3-1 (or the pseudogene TRBV3-2) and TRBJ1-5; D ambiguous. V lost 0 bases, J lost 6 bases, and 6 bases lay in between. The CDR3 contains 13 residues. CDR1 is LGHDT, CDR2 YNNKEL, per germline (reference sequence). The CDR3 DNA follows: TGTGCCAGCAGCCAAGATTTGCGTCAGCCCCAGCATTTT. Translation gives CASSQDLRQPQHF.

The rearrangement links TRBV9 to TRBJ2-1; TRBD1 is a possible D gene (5 bases). CDR3 length equals 14 residues. Trimming cost V 4 bases and J 2 bases, with 10 bases left between them. The V gene's germline CDR1 is SGDLS and CDR2 YYNGEE. The CDR3 bases are TGTGCCAGCAGCCCAGGGCCCACCTACAATGAGCAGTTCTTC. This codes for CASSPGPTYNEQFF.